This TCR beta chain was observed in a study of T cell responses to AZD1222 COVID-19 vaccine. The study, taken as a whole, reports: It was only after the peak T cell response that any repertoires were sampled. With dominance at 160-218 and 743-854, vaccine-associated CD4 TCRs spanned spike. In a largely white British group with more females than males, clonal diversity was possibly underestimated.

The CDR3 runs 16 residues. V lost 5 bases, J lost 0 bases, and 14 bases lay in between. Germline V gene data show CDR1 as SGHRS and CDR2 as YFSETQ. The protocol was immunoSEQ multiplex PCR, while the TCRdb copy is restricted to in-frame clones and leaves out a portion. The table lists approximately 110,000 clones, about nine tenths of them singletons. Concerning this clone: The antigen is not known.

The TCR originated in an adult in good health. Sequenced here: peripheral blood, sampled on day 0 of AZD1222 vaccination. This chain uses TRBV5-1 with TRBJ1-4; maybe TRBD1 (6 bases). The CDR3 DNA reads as TGCGCCAGCAGGGACAGACCGGGCACAACTAATGAAAAACTGTTTTTT. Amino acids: CASRDRPGTTNEKLFF. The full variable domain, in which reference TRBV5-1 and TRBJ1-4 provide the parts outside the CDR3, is KAGVTQTPRYLIKTRGQQVTLSCSPISGHRSVSWYQQTPGQGLQFLFEYFSETQRNKGNFPGRFSGRQFSNSRSEMNVSTLELGDSALYLCASRDRPGTTNEKLFFGSGTQLSVL.